The rows below give T cell receptor beta chains drawn from one sample of a study of T cell repertoires in cytomegalovirus infection. TCRdb analysed the reads with MiXCR anew, one entry per CDR3 protein. The table records hundreds of thousands of distinct CDR3 sequences, roughly 31% of them present only once. No antigens are known for them. The source material was cultured CD8+ T cells from PBMCs, sampled from culture after CMV antigen stimulation. The origin of the receptors is a human donor in good health (CMV status not recorded). Some clones in this sample may be carry-over from other donors' samples. CDR3s include the opening cysteine and the closing phenylalanine or tryptophan. The D gene is left open where the match is weak. Not all rows give a size; the values are once, few, many and, for expanded clones, a class.

j_call,clone_size,v_call,cdr3_length,d_call,cdr3_aa,cdr3_nt
TRBJ1-1,many,TRBV7-2,16,-,CASSHPEGRGNTEAFF,TGTGCCAGCAGCCACCCAGAGGGCAGGGGAAACACTGAAGCTTTCTTT
TRBJ1-1,few,TRBV5-6,14,-,CASSFLGKNTEAFF,TGTGCCAGCAGCTTCCTCGGCAAAAACACTGAAGCTTTCTTT
TRBJ1-4,-,TRBV15,14,-,CATSGINRDEKLFF,TGTGCCACCAGCGGAATTAACAGGGACGAAAAACTGTTTTTT
TRBJ2-1,few,TRBV10-3,18,TRBD2,CAISDSLGLAGGPNEQFF,TGTGCCATCAGTGATAGTCTGGGGCTAGCGGGGGGGCCGAATGAGCAGTTCTTC
TRBJ2-3,-,TRBV19,19,TRBD1,CASSIGGQAPGIDTDTQYF,TGTGCCAGTAGTATAGGGGGACAGGCGCCGGGGATTGACACAGATACGCAGTATTTT
TRBJ1-1,few,TRBV7-9,19,TRBD1,CASSLVRGTGGARNTEAFF,TGTGCCAGCAGCTTGGTACGGGGTACAGGGGGCGCGAGAAATACTGAAGCTTTCTTT
TRBJ2-1,few,TRBV7-9,14,-,CASSPRQQRDEQFF,TGTGCCAGCAGCCCTCGCCAACAACGCGATGAGCAGTTCTTC
TRBJ2-7,few,TRBV20-1,14,TRBD2,CSARERGTSYEQYF,TGCAGTGCTAGAGAGCGGGGGACTTCCTACGAGCAGTACTTC
TRBJ1-4,-,TRBV2,14,TRBD1,CASSDTGEDEKLFF,TGTGCCAGCAGTGATACAGGGGAGGATGAAAAACTGTTTTTT
TRBJ2-2,-,TRBV10-3,15,-,CAISGWVANTGELFF,TGTGCCATCAGTGGCTGGGTTGCGAACACCGGGGAGCTGTTTTTT
TRBJ2-1,-,TRBV12-3/TRBV12-4,19,TRBD2,CASSFHYLGGGAIRNEQFF,TGTGCCAGCAGTTTCCACTATCTGGGCGGGGGGGCAATTAGGAATGAGCAGTTCTTC
TRBJ2-4,few,TRBV12-5,13,-,CAGPGLAKNIQYF,TGTGCTGGTCCGGGGTTAGCCAAAAACATTCAGTACTTC
TRBJ1-1,few,TRBV14,16,-,CASSQDHGLMNTEAFF,TGTGCCAGCAGCCAAGATCATGGCCTCATGAACACTGAAGCTTTCTTT
TRBJ2-2,-,TRBV27,17,-,CASIPFGSHKNTGELFF,TGTGCCAGCATCCCCTTCGGATCCCACAAGAACACCGGGGAGCTGTTTTTT
TRBJ1-1,few,TRBV27,15,TRBD1,CASSPGTGLATEAFF,TGTGCCAGCAGCCCCGGGACAGGTTTGGCCACTGAAGCTTTCTTT
TRBJ2-1,-,TRBV15,17,-,CATSRDTLDSSYNEQFF,TGTGCCACCAGCAGAGATACGTTGGACAGCTCCTACAATGAGCAGTTCTTC
TRBJ2-1,few,TRBV5-1,11,-,CASSWRDEQFF,TGCGCCAGCAGCTGGCGGGATGAGCAGTTCTTC